This TCR beta chain was found in a study of cytomegalovirus exposure and HLA in healthy donors. Turning to the study itself: A later analysis reported the same platform for the roughly 120 validation repertoires and the roughly 650 first-cohort repertoires. Whole-study results and caveats: Using the classifier, cytomegalovirus status was reportedly diagnosed with high specificity and sensitivity. Many donors carried some public TCRs, although rarity characterized most TCR sequences.

The donors belonged to the roughly 120-subject validation cohort, separate from the roughly 650-subject first cohort. Here immunoSEQ multiplex PCR was the method, and the copy in TCRdb shows in-frame clones only, minus some. The profile shows 130,000 or so clones, about 90% of them singletons. With regard to this clone: The target antigen is unknown.

V lost 5 bases and J lost 6, with 13 bases in between. The CDR3 sequence is 14 residues long. CDR1 and CDR2 from the germline V gene are SGHTA and FQGTGA. V usage is TRBV7-3 and J usage is TRBJ2-2; D remains ambiguous. Sequencing input: PBMCs. This clonotype was obtained from a young woman in good health and CMV-seronegative. In DNA, the CDR3 is TGTGCCAGCAGCCCAACATCCCCGTCCGGGGAGCTGTTTTTT. Translation gives CASSPTSPSGELFF.